Each of the 15 T cell receptor beta chains below was sequenced from the same sample in a study of blood T cells in healthy people across ages. Combining a sample-barcoded 5' primer with a J-beta primer mix, a second PCR ran for roughly 6 to 11 cycles. TCRdb analysed the 5' RACE reads with MiXCR anew, one entry per CDR3 protein. The sample includes some 560,000 distinct CDR3 sequences, about 29% seen only once; the top ten take over 3.5%. These sequences were also reported in another study, on T cells of mothers and their children.

Sequenced input: blood. The receptors originated from a boy aged 2 to 10 in good health.

This clonotype has only a few counts. The CDR3 loop reads CSVGEGNYGYTF. CDR3 sequence (DNA): TGCAGCGTTGGGGAGGGAAACTATGGCTACACCTTC. The gene calls are TRBV29-1 and TRBJ1-2; D is ambiguous. This CDR3 has 12 residues. Trimming shortened V by 4 bases and J by 2 bases, and 8 bases separated the two germline ends. CDR1 and CDR2 (germline): SQVTM, ANQGSEA. The complete variable domain, with remaining parts taken from reference TRBV29-1 and TRBJ1-2, reads SAVISQKPSRDICQRGTSLTIQCQVDSQVTMMFWYRQQPGQSLTLIATANQGSEATYESGFVIDKFPISRPNLTFSTLTVSNMSPEDSSIYLCSVGEGNYGYTFGSGTRLTVV.

This clonotype appeared many times. The chain combines TRBV7-2 with TRBJ1-4; tentatively, D is TRBD1 (6 bases). Germline V CDR1 and CDR2: SGHTA, FQGNSA. With 5 bases removed from V and 10 bases from J, the gap between germline ends came to 17 bases. The CDR3 covers 14 residues. The CDR3 region is CASSPVLLGGKLFF. The CDR3 coding sequence is TGTGCCAGCAGCCCCGTCCTATTAGGGGGAAAACTGTTTTTT.

The V and J genes are TRBV7-9 and TRBJ1-1; D is uncertain. The CDR3 covers 13 residues. V gave up 7 bases and J gave up 2 bases, with 11 bases separating them. CDR1 and CDR2 from the germline V gene are SEHNR and FQNEAQ (reference sequence). The CDR3: CASTSWANTEAFF. The CDR3 DNA is TGTGCCAGCACCTCGTGGGCTAACACTGAAGCTTTCTTT.

This clonotype has more than one count but fewer than ten. DNA for the CDR3: TGCGCCAGCAGCCAAGAACGCGAGGGGGCTGGGCAGTTCTTC. Amino acid sequence: CASSQEREGAGQFF. The chain is built from TRBV4-1 and TRBJ2-1; 7 nucleotides agree with TRBD1. The J segment lost 12 bases and the V segment lost 0 bases, leaving 8 bases of the junction unmatched. CDR3 length: 14 residues. Germline V lookup: CDR1 MGHRA, CDR2 YSYEKL.

This clonotype is a singleton in its sample. The chain combines TRBV7-9 with TRBJ2-1; D possibly corresponds to TRBD2 (5 bases). The V end lost 2 bases, the J end lost 5 bases, and 16 bases lay between the germline ends. Looked up from germline, CDR1 is SEHNR and CDR2 is FQNEAQ (reference sequence). This CDR3 has 16 amino acids. The DNA of the CDR3 is TGTGCCAGCAGCTTAAGGTCCAGCGGCTTTAACAATGAGCAGTTCTTC. This encodes CASSLRSSGFNNEQFF.

This clonotype came up a few times. V is TRBV4-1 and J is TRBJ2-1, with 13 bases aligning to TRBD2. The V gene end was trimmed by 3 bases and the J gene end by 7 bases; junction bases not matched to a gene: 6. The CDR3 extends over 16 amino acids. Germline-derived CDR1 and CDR2 are MGHRA and YSYEKL. As DNA, the CDR3 is TGCGCCAGCAGCCAGAGGGGACTAGCGGGATCTAATGAGCAGTTCTTC. Amino acids: CASSQRGLAGSNEQFF.

This clonotype was recorded a few times. V and J are TRBV13 and TRBJ2-3, with D possibly being TRBD2 (5 bases). CDR1 PRHDT and CDR2 FYEKMQ come from the germline V gene (reference sequence). The CDR3 contains 16 residues. The ends were cut back, 2 bases at V and 0 bases at J, with 12 bases in the middle. The CDR3: CASSLSRVISTDTQYF. CDR3 DNA: TGTGCCAGCAGCTTATCGAGGGTAATAAGCACAGATACGCAGTATTTT.

This chain joins TRBV30 and TRBJ2-7; D is undetermined. The CDR3 is 11 amino acids. V lost 2 bases, J lost 5 bases, and 7 bases lay in between. Per the germline V gene, CDR1 is GTSNPN and CDR2 is SVGIG (reference sequence). The CDR3 region has the DNA TGTGCCTGGAGTTACGGGCACGAGCAGTACTTC. This encodes CAWSYGHEQYF.

There are a few counts of this clonotype. The CDR3 loop reads CASSVGGPGLAQETQYF. For the CDR3, the DNA is TGTGCCAGCAGCGTAGGGGGACCAGGACTAGCCCAAGAGACCCAGTACTTC. This chain connects TRBV9 to TRBJ2-5; TRBD2 aligns across 8 bases. CDR3 size: 17 residues. V dropped 0 bases and J dropped 1; count of bases not matched to a gene: 8. Germline V lookup: CDR1 SGDLS, CDR2 YYNGEE.

This chain joins TRBV13 and TRBJ2-4; no reliable D call. Germline CDR1 reads PRHDT; CDR2 reads FYEKMQ (reference sequence). Trimming took 1 base from V and 0 from J, leaving 7 bases between them. This CDR3 region has 15 residues. This chain's CDR3 is CASSLDPLAKNIQYF. CDR3 DNA sequence: TGTGCCAGCAGCTTAGATCCGCTAGCCAAAAACATTCAGTACTTC.

V gene TRBV4-2 combines with J gene TRBJ2-5; 10 nucleotides agree with TRBD2. The DNA end lines up better with TRBJ2-7; the J call may be wrong. From germline, CDR1 is LGHNA and CDR2 YNFKEQ. The CDR3 runs 17 residues. The CDR3 is CASSQAGRTSGAYEQYF. CDR3 DNA sequence: TGTGCCAGCAGCCAAGCCGGAAGGACTAGCGGAGCCTACGAGCAGTACTTC.

The V gene is TRBV5-6, the J gene TRBJ2-7; D is perhaps TRBD1 or TRBD2 (5 bases each). CDR1 SGHDT and CDR2 YYEEEE come from the germline V gene. The CDR3 sequence is 15 residues long. Trimming took 0 bases from V and 2 from J, leaving 12 bases between them. The chain's CDR3 is CASSLARDLTYEQYF. DNA for the CDR3: TGTGCCAGCAGCTTGGCCAGGGACCTTACCTACGAGCAGTACTTC.

The chain links TRBV20-1 to TRBJ1-6; 10 bases are a match to TRBD1. The CDR3 sequence is 17 residues long. V lost 0 bases and J lost 3; bases outside the gene matches: 5. The germline V gene has CDR1 DFQATT and CDR2 SNEGSKA (reference sequence). CDR3 in amino acids: CSARDPGQGGYNSPLHF. Here the CDR3 DNA reads TGCAGTGCTAGAGATCCCGGACAGGGGGGCTATAATTCACCCCTCCACTTT.

This chain uses TRBV4-3 with TRBJ2-4; no clear D. This CDR3 region has 17 residues. Germline-derived CDR1 and CDR2 are LGHNA and YSLEER. Trimming pared 1 base from V and 0 bases from J, leaving 13 bases between. The CDR3, as DNA: TGCGCCAGCAGCCAAGTAGTATCCGCGATAGCCAAAAACATTCAGTACTTC. Amino acids: CASSQVVSAIAKNIQYF.

As concerns this clonotype: Germline is not matched at one junction end, which may reflect a read error. V is TRBV7-6 and J is TRBJ2-5; the match to TRBD2 covers 8 bases. Germline CDR1 is SGHVS and CDR2 is FNYEAQ. This CDR3 spans 15 amino acids. The CDR3, as DNA: TGTGCCAACAGCTTAGTTGCGGGGGGCCAAGAGACCCAGTACTTC. Protein: CANSLVAGGQETQYF.